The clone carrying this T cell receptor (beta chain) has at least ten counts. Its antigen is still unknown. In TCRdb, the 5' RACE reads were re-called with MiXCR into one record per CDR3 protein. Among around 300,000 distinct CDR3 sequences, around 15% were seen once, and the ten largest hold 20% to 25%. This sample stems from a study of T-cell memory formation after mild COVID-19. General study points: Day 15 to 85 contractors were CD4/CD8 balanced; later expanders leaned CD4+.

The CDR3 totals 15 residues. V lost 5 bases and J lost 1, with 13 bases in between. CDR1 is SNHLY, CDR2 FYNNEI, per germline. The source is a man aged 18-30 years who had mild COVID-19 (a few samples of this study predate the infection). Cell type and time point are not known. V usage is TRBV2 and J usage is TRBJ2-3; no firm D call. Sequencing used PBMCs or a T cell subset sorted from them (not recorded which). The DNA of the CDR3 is TGTGCCAGCAGTCCCGGACCGTCCCGCACAGATACGCAGTATTTT. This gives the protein CASSPGPSRTDTQYF.